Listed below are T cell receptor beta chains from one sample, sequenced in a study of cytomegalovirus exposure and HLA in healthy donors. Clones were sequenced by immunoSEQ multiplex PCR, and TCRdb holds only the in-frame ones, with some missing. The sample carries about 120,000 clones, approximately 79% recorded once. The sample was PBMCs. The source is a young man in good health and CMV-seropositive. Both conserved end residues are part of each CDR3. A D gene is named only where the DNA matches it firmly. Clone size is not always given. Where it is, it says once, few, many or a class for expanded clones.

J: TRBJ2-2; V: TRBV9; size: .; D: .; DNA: TGTGCCAGCAGCGTATTAACCGGGGAGCTGTTTTTT; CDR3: CASSVLTGELFF
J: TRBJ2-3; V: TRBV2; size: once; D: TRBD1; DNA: TGTGCCAGCAGAGACGTCACCGGGACAGGGATTGTGGATACGCAGTATTTT; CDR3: CASRDVTGTGIVDTQYF
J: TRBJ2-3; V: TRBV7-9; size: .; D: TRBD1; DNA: TGTGCCAGCAGCTCTACAGGGGTGGCAGATACGCAGTATTTT; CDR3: CASSSTGVADTQYF
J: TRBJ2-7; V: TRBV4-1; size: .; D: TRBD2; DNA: TGCGCCAGCAGCCCAATAGCGGGGGGGCAGTACGAGCAGTACTTC; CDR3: CASSPIAGGQYEQYF
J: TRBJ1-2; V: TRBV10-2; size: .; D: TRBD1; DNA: TGCGCCAGCGGACTCTCTGGGACAGGGTCCCATGGCTACACCTTC; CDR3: CASGLSGTGSHGYTF
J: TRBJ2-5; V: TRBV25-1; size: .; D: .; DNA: TGTGCCAGCAGTCCCATGGGGGGAAACCAAGAGACCCAGTACTTC; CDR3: CASSPMGGNQETQYF
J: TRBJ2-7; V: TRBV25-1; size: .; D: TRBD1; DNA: TGTGCCAGCAGTTCTTCTTCCCGGGACAGACTTTACGAGCAGTACTTC; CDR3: CASSSSSRDRLYEQYF
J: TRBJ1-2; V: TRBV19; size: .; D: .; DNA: TGTGCCAGTAGCCCGTGGGGTTTCGGGGGTGGCTACACCTTC; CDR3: CASSPWGFGGGYTF
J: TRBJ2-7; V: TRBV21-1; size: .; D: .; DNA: TGTGCCAGCAGGGTGGAGTCCGGGGACTACGAGCAGTACTTC; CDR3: CASRVESGDYEQYF
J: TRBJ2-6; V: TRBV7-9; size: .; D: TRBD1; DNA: TGTGCCAGCAGCGGACAGGGGGCAGCTGGGGCCAACGTCCTGACTTTC; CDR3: CASSGQGAAGANVLTF
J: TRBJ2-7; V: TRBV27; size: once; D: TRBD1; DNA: TGTGCCAGCAGTCCCCGACAGGGGGATAGCTACGAGCAGTACTTC; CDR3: CASSPRQGDSYEQYF
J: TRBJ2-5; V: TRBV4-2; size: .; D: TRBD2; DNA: TGTGCCAGCAGCCAAGCAGACTCGGCTAGCGGGGGGCAAGAGACCCAGTACTTC; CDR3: CASSQADSASGGQETQYF
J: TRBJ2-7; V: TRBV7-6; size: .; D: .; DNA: TGTGCCAGCAGCTTAAGAGGGCTGGACGAGCAGTACTTC; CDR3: CASSLRGLDEQYF
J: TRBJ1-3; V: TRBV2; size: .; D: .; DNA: TGTGCCAGCAGTGAAGCGCCCCCCTATTTGGACACCCGAAACACCATATATTTT; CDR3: CASSEAPPYLDTRNTIYF
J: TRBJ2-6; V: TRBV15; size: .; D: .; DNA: TGTGCCACCAGCAGAGATGCTTCAGGGGCTGGGGCCAACGTCCTGACTTTC; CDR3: CATSRDASGAGANVLTF
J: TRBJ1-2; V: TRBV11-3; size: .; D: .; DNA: TGTGCCAGCAGCCCTGCAGGGGTCTATGGCTACACCTTC; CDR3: CASSPAGVYGYTF
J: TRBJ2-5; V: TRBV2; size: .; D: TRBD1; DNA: TGTGCCAGCAGAGTAAGAGTTATTTTGGGACAGGGATATGAGCAGTACTTC; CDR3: CASRVRVILGQGYEQYF
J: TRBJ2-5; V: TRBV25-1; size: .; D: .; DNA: TGTGCCAGCAAAGACGAGGAGAGGGAGACCCAGTACTTC; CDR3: CASKDEERETQYF
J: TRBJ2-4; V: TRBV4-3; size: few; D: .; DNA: TGCGCCAGCAGCCAAGAGAGGCCCGAATTAGCCAAAAACATTCAGTACTTC; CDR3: CASSQERPELAKNIQYF
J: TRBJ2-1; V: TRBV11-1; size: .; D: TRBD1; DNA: TGTGCCAGCAGCCAGGACAGGGAGGATGTGAATGAGCAGTTCTTC; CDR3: CASSQDREDVNEQFF
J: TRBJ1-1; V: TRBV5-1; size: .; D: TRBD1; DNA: TGCGCCAGCAATCCAGGGGGTAGTGATTACACTGAAGCTTTCTTT; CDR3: CASNPGGSDYTEAFF
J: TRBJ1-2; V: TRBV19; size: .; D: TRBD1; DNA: TGTGCCAGTAGCCTTGGACAGGGGTCGAGCTACACCTTC; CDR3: CASSLGQGSSYTF
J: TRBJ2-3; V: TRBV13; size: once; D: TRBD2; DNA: TGTGCCAGCAGCGGTAGCGGGGGCGCTCAGTATACGCAGTATTTT; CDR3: CASSGSGGAQYTQYF
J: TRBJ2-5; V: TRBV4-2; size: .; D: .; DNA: TGTGCCACCACCCCCCAGAGAGGCCAAGAGACCCAGTACTTC; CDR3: CATTPQRGQETQYF
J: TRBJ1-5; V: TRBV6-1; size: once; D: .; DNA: TGTGCCAGCAGCCCTAGGACAGTGAGCAATCAGCCCCAGCATTTT; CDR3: CASSPRTVSNQPQHF
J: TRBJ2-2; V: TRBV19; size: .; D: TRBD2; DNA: TGTGCCAGTAGTTCGTCTAGCGGGGGGGTAGGCGGGGAGCTGTTTTTT; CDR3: CASSSSSGGVGGELFF
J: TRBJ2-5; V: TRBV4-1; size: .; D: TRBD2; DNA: TGCGCCAGCAGCCAAGACCTGGAGACTAGCGGGGTGGAGACCCAGTACTTC; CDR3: CASSQDLETSGVETQYF
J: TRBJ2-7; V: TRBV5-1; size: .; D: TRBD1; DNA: TGCGCCAGCAGCATGGAAGACAGGGGCGCTAGCTCCTACGAGCAGTACTTC; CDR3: CASSMEDRGASSYEQYF
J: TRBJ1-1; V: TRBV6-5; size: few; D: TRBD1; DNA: TGTGCCAGCAGTCGGGACAGCATGAACACTGAAGCTTTCTTT; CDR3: CASSRDSMNTEAFF